This T cell receptor beta chain was profiled in a study of chemoradiotherapy in HPV16-positive cancers. Produced via immunoSEQ multiplex PCR; TCRdb's table is partial and in-frame only. Altogether roughly 28,000 clones are present, 75% to 90% being singletons, with the ten largest covering roughly 6%. This CDR3 region has 15 residues. CDR1 and CDR2 from the germline V gene are MNHEY and SVGAGI. V lost 6 bases, J lost 2 bases, and 10 bases stayed unmatched. The sequenced sample was blood, obtained from a patient who underwent chemoradiotherapy. The TCR originated in a human donor with HPV-associated anogenital cancer. The chain uses TRBV6-5 and TRBJ2-7; TRBD1 aligns across 7 bases. DNA for the CDR3: TGTGCCAGCAGACGAACCGGGACAGATCCCTACGAGCAGTACTTC. This translates into CASRRTGTDPYEQYF.